The entry below gives a single T cell receptor beta chain sequence along with its context. This clonotype has at least ten counts. Its antigen has not been determined. No base quality values were provided; no much bigger clone lies one nucleotide off. From V the trimming removes 3 bases and from J it removes 3 bases, while the gene matches leave 1 base of the junction unaccounted for. The CDR3, from cysteine to phenylalanine, totals 15 residues. Solely the CDR3 DNA is kept, with 45 bases framed from the first base. CDR1 SGDLS and CDR2 YYNGEE were looked up in the germline V gene. The data originate from a study of breast tumors, draining lymph nodes, adjacent tissues (dated by TCRdb to about 2016). For context, the study as a whole: In breast cancer patients, the study compared the TCR beta repertoires of tumor, adjacent nontumor tissue and axillary lymph nodes. In human breast cancer, the study set out to assess how tumor, surrounding tissue and draining lymph node repertoires relate to one another and whether T cells might be exchanged between them.

The run used an Illumina HiSeq 2000. TCR beta chain libraries were generated by multiplex PCR amplification. High-throughput sequencing was used to analyze the amplified TCR beta chain products. TCRdb reprocessing: public reads trimmed at Q25 with fastp, clones called with MiXCR, in-frame beta chains kept. One record per CDR3 amino acid sequence lists the most common genes and DNA. In this sample the table shows about 200,000 distinct CDR3 sequences, about 32% of which occur a single time. More than 4% of the sample lies in the top ten. Lymph node samples were obtained from the axillary draining lymph nodes of breast cancer patients. Overall study outcomes, separate from this receptor: Tumor and nontumor tissue repertoires were found to be significantly more similar in luminal-like than in basal-like breast cancer. The study presented the conclusion that tumor T cells originate in lymph nodes as consistent with a hypothesis, not as something directly demonstrated. T-cell repertoire diversity in tumors was found to be lower than in lymph nodes but higher than in nontumor tissue, and preferential V and J gene usage was observed. The data were considered consistent with most tumor T cells being derived from the lymph node and subsequently expanding within tumor tissue.

The chain is encoded by TRBV9 joined to TRBJ2-1; 12 central bases correspond to TRBD2. Sample: axillary lymph node tissue. This receptor was identified in a female donor with breast cancer. Some clones in this sample may be carry-over from other donors' samples. The nucleotide sequence reads TGTGCCAGCAGCGCGGGACTAGCGGGCTACAATGAGCAGTTCTTC. It translates to CASSAGLAGYNEQFF.